In its sample, the clone carrying this T cell receptor beta chain was seen a few times. Its matching antigen is unknown. In the same sample, other DNA sequences code for this CDR3. These data come from a study of beta chain features in type 1 diabetes. On the study more broadly: Examination covered some 99,000,000 sorted cells spanning all samples. Overall study findings and caveats: Since sequencing was performed on cDNA, cells with high TCR expression could be over-represented. There was a moderate but significant shortening of TCRB CDR3s in all four CD4+ subsets of Type 1 diabetes patients. Type 1 diabetes patients showed fewer insertions and more deletions at VDJ junctions.

This CDR3 comprises 12 residues. CDR1 and CDR2 from the germline V gene are SQVTM and ANQGSEA. Trimming shortened V by 7 bases and J by 6 bases, and 13 bases separated the two germline ends. The authors reverse transcribed all of the isolated RNA, so sequencing captured expressed TCRB transcripts. TCRdb's table, derived via immunoSEQ multiplex PCR, lists solely in-frame clones and lacks some. This table has around 250,000 clones, 27% appearing once. The sequenced material came from central memory CD4+ T cells from blood. The origin of this receptor is a man aged 30 to 45 in good health. The chain couples TRBV29-1 to TRBJ2-1, with D perhaps matching TRBD1 (7 bases). The CDR3 spells CSAEGAANEQFF. The CDR3 DNA reads as TGCAGCGCGGAGGGGGCAGCCAATGAGCAGTTCTTC.